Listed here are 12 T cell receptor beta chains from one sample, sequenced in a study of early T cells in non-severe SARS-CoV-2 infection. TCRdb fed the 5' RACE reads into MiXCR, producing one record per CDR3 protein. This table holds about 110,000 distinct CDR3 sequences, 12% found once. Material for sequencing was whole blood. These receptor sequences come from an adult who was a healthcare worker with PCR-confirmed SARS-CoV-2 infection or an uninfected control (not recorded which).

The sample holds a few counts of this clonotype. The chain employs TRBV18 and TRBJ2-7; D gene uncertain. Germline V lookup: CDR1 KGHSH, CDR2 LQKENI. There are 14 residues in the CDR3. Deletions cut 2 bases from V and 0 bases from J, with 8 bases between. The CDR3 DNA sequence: TGTGCCAGCTCACCATCGACGGGCTCCTACGAGCAGTACTTC. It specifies CASSPSTGSYEQYF.

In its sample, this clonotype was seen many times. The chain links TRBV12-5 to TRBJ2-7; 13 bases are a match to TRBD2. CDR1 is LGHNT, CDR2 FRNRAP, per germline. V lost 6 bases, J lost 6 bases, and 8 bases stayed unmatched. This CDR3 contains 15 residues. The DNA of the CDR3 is TGTGCTAGTGGATCGGGACTAGCGGGAAGAGGCGAGCAGTACTTC. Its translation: CASGSGLAGRGEQYF.

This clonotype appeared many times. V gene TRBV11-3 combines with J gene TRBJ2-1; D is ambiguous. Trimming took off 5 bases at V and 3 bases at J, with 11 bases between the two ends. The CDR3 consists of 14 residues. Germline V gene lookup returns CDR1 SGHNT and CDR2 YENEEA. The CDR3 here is CASSQNTLYNEQFF. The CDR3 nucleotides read TGTGCCAGCAGCCAGAATACCCTCTACAATGAGCAGTTCTTC.

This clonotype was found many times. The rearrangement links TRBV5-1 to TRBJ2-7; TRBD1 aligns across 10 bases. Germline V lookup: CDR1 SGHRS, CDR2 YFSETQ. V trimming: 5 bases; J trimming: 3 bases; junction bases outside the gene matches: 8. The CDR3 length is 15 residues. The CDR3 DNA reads TGCGCCAGCAGGGATCCGGACAGGGGGAACTACGAGCAGTACTTC. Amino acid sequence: CASRDPDRGNYEQYF.

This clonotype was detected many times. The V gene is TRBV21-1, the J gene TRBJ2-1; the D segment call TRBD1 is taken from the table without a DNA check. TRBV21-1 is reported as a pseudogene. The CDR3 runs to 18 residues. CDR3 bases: TGTGCCAGCAGCAAAGCGCGTTTGGACAGGGAAAAAGTTAATGAGCAGTTCTTC. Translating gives CASSKARLDREKVNEQFF.

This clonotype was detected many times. Written as DNA, the CDR3 is TGTGCCAGCAGCCAAGATCGGTGGCGGGGGGGCCGGACAGATACGCAGTATTTT. Encoded protein: CASSQDRWRGGRTDTQYF. The rearrangement uses TRBV3-1 and TRBJ2-3; 9 bases align to TRBD2. The ends lost 0 bases at V and 3 bases at J; junction bases unmatched: 10. There are 18 residues in the CDR3. From germline, CDR1 is LGHDT and CDR2 YNNKEL (reference sequence).

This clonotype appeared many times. CDR3 region: CASSLGQGARTGELFF. The CDR3 DNA sequence: TGTGCCAGCAGCTTAGGTCAGGGGGCGCGCACCGGGGAGCTGTTTTTT. This chain connects TRBV7-6 to TRBJ2-2, with 8 bases identical to TRBD1. Trimming took 1 base from V and 4 from J; bases not matched to a gene: 5. The germline V gene encodes CDR1 SGHVS and CDR2 FNYEAQ. The CDR3 totals 16 residues. Filled out from reference TRBV7-6 and TRBJ2-2, the complete variable domain reads GAGVSQSPRYKVTKRGQDVALRCDPISGHVSLYWYRQALGQGPEFLTYFNYEAQQDKSGLPNDRFSAERPEGSISTLTIQRTEQRDSAMYRCASSLGQGARTGELFFGEGSRLTVL.

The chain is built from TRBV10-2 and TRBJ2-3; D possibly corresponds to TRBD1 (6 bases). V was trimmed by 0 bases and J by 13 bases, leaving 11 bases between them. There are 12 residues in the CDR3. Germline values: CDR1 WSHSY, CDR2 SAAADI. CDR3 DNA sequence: TGCGCCAGCAGTGAGTCCGACAGGATGAAGTATTTT. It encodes CASSESDRMKYF.

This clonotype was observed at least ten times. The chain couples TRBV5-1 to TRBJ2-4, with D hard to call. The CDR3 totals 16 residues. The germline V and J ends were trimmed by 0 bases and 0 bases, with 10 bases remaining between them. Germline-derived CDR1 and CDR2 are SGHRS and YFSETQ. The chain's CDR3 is CASSLDRRLAKNIQYF. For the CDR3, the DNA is TGCGCCAGCAGCTTGGATAGGAGACTAGCCAAAAACATTCAGTACTTC.

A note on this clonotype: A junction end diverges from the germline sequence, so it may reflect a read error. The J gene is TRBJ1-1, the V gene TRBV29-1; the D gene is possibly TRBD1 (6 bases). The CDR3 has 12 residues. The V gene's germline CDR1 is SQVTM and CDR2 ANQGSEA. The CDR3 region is CSGETGGTQAFF. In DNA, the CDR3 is TGCAGCGGAGAGACAGGAGGCACTCAAGCTTTCTTT. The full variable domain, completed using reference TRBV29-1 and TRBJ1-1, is SAVISQKPSRDICQRGTSLTIQCQVDSQVTMMFWYRQQPGQSLTLIATANQGSEATYESGFVIDKFPISRPNLTFSTLTVSNMSPEDSSIYLCSGETGGTQAFFGQGTRLTVV.

In DNA, the CDR3 is TGTGCCAGCAGCTCCCAGGACACCTACTACGAGCAGTACTTC. Its protein product is CASSSQDTYYEQYF. The J gene is TRBJ2-7, the V gene TRBV7-2; D perhaps matches TRBD1 (5 bases). V gave up 4 bases and J gave up 3 bases, with 13 bases separating them. From germline, CDR1 is SGHTA and CDR2 FQGNSA. The CDR3 extends over 14 amino acids.

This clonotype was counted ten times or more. As DNA, the CDR3 is TGTGCCAGCAGCTTGTACAGGGAGGCCGAAGCTTTCTTT. This codes for CASSLYREAEAFF. This chain joins TRBV7-9 and TRBJ1-1; possible D gene TRBD1, 6 bases. With 3 bases removed from V and 8 bases from J, the gap between germline ends came to 13 bases. The CDR3 consists of 13 residues. Germline loops: CDR1 SEHNR, CDR2 FQNEAQ (reference sequence).